This TCR beta chain was recovered during a study of blood T cell repertoires in COVID-19. Study at large: The analysed material was cDNA or gDNA that came from T cells, B-cell-depleted T cells, or PBMCs.

V lost 0 bases and J lost 3; bases outside the gene matches: 8. The CDR3 is 17 residues long. Germline V gives CDR1 KGHSH, CDR2 LQKENI. Original methodology: Amplification of reference gene primers provided the estimated nucleated cell counts. Profiled with immunoSEQ multiplex PCR; TCRdb holds only in-frame clones, not every one. That table supplies the V and J calls and clone size; D and trimming were determined from the DNA. Of roughly 150,000 clones in the sample, around 83% were seen once. The gene calls are TRBV18 and TRBJ1-2; 9 bases are shared with TRBD1. Material for sequencing was peripheral blood. The source of this sequence is a woman in her seventies who had recovered from COVID-19. For the CDR3, the DNA is TGTGCCAGCTCACCACCCCGGACAGGGGTTCAGGACTATGGCTACACCTTC. Its protein product is CASSPPRTGVQDYGYTF.